These T cell receptor beta chains were read from a single sample in a study of CD8+CD57+ T cells in acquired aplastic anemia. Each CDR3 protein is one row after TCRdb ran MiXCR on the reads. The repertoire holds about 180,000 distinct CDR3 sequences, 45% to 55% seen once, with roughly 1.1% in the top ten. Sequencing used sorted CD4+, CD8+, or CD8+CD57+ T cells (not recorded which) from PBMCs. The receptors originated from a human donor with aplastic anemia. Each CDR3 is given with its conserved first and last residue. A D gene is named only where the DNA matches it firmly. The size entry is marked missing in some rows and otherwise reads once, few, many or a size class.

V gene	clone size	D gene	J gene	CDR3 DNA	CDR3 protein
TRBV4-3	NA	TRBD1	TRBJ1-4	TGCGCCAGCAGCCCAGGGGGCATGGTGGGTGAAAAACTGTTTTTT	CASSPGGMVGEKLFF
TRBV15	NA	TRBD1	TRBJ1-1	TGTGCCACCAGCAGGACAGGGGGGACTAACACTGAAGCTTTCTTT	CATSRTGGTNTEAFF
TRBV5-1	many	NA	TRBJ1-1	TGCGCCAGCAGCTTGGTTGGGGGGAAAAGATTGAACACTGAAGCTTTCTTT	CASSLVGGKRLNTEAFF
TRBV10-3	few	NA	TRBJ1-1	TGTGCCATCAGTGGACGGGGCGATGAGGCTTTCTTT	CAISGRGDEAFF
TRBV15	NA	NA	TRBJ2-5	TGTGCCACCAGCAGAGGGACCCTCTACAATGAGACCCAGTACTTC	CATSRGTLYNETQYF
TRBV29-1	NA	NA	TRBJ2-7	TGCAGCGTTGAAAGGGCGGCCTACGAGCAGTACTTC	CSVERAAYEQYF
TRBV25-1	many	NA	TRBJ1-3	TGTGCCAGCAGTGAATATAAGGGGCCCCGAAACACCATATATTTT	CASSEYKGPRNTIYF
TRBV20-1	many	NA	TRBJ1-2	TGCAGTGCTAGAGATTGGGGGGGCCCTAACTATGGCTACACCTTC	CSARDWGGPNYGYTF
TRBV7-9	few	NA	TRBJ2-5	TGTGCCAGCAGCTTAGGGGGGGAAGGGGCACGAGAGACCCAGTACTTC	CASSLGGEGARETQYF
TRBV15	many	NA	TRBJ1-4	TGTGCCACCAGCAGAGATAGGTCGGCCCAGGGGGAAAAACTGTTTTTT	CATSRDRSAQGEKLFF
TRBV15	few	TRBD2	TRBJ2-7	TGTGCCACCAGCAGAGACCGGGGGGGGGCCTACGAGCAGTACTTC	CATSRDRGGAYEQYF
TRBV7-2	NA	NA	TRBJ2-3	TGTGCCAGCAGCGGGGGGGGCGCAGATACGCAGTATTTT	CASSGGGADTQYF
TRBV15	many	NA	TRBJ1-5	TGTGCCACCAGCAGAGATCAGGCAGGGCATCAGCCCCAGCATTTT	CATSRDQAGHQPQHF
TRBV6-2/TRBV6-3	few	NA	TRBJ1-1	TGTGCCAGCAGTTACGGGGTACTGAACACTGAAGCTTTCTTT	CASSYGVLNTEAFF
TRBV20-1	once	TRBD2	TRBJ2-4	TGCAGTGCTAGAGAGACGCGGGGGGGAAACATTCAGTACTTC	CSARETRGGNIQYF
TRBV7-2	NA	TRBD1	TRBJ2-7	TGTGCCAGCGCCCGACAGGGGGCAGGGGAGCAGTACTTC	CASARQGAGEQYF
TRBV3-1	NA	NA	TRBJ2-7	TGTGCCAGCAGCCAAGACGGGGGGCCCCCCTACGAGCAGTACTTC	CASSQDGGPPYEQYF
TRBV12-3/TRBV12-4	many	TRBD2	TRBJ2-2	TGTGCCAGCAGCATAGCGGGGGGAATCGCGAACACCGGGGAGCTGTTTTTT	CASSIAGGIANTGELFF
TRBV29-1	NA	TRBD1	TRBJ2-1	TGCAGCGTTGAAGGTGAGGCCAGGGGGCTTGAGAGCTCCTACAATGAGCAGTTCTTC	CSVEGEARGLESSYNEQFF
TRBV24-1	NA	NA	TRBJ1-5	TGTGCCACCAGTGATAATCCGGGCAATCAGCCCCAGCATTTT	CATSDNPGNQPQHF
TRBV15	NA	TRBD1	TRBJ2-7	TGTGCCACCAGCAGAGGGACAGGGGGGTATTCCTACGAGCAGTACTTC	CATSRGTGGYSYEQYF
TRBV20-1	many	NA	TRBJ1-5	TGCAGTGCTAGAGACGCGGCGCCCGATCAGCCCCAGCATTTT	CSARDAAPDQPQHF
TRBV7-2	once	NA	TRBJ2-5	TGTGCCAGCAGCTTAGGAGGGTCTGCGGGGACCCAGTACTTC	CASSLGGSAGTQYF
TRBV12-3/TRBV12-4	NA	TRBD1	TRBJ2-7	TGTGCCAGCAGGCGAGACAGGGGCACGTTCTACGAGCAGTACTTC	CASRRDRGTFYEQYF
TRBV19	NA	NA	TRBJ1-2	TGCGCCAGTATCGGCCGACTTAACTATGGCTACGCCTTC	CASIGRLNYGYAF
TRBV20-1	many	NA	TRBJ2-7	TGCAGTGCTAGGGGTGGACCGGGGGCTGGGGAGCAGTACTTC	CSARGGPGAGEQYF
TRBV5-4	NA	NA	TRBJ1-1	TGTGCCAGCAGCTTGGTGGGGCAGGGGTGGGCTGGGGCTTTCTTT	CASSLVGQGWAGAFF
TRBV29-1	few	TRBD2	TRBJ2-7	TGCAGCGTTCCCGGGACTAGCGGATCCTACGAGCAGTACTTC	CSVPGTSGSYEQYF
TRBV11-2	NA	NA	TRBJ2-7	TGTGCCAGCAGCGCAACCCTCGGGACGCAGTACTTC	CASSATLGTQYF
TRBV20-1	many	TRBD1	TRBJ2-7	TGCAGTGCTAGAGTCGGCGGGACAGGACAGTACTTC	CSARVGGTGQYF
TRBV29-1	NA	NA	TRBJ2-1	TGCAGCGTTGAACTGTTGGGAAATGAGCAGTTCTTC	CSVELLGNEQFF
TRBV24-1	NA	NA	TRBJ2-3	TGTGCCACCAGTGCCGCAGATACGCAGTATTTT	CATSAADTQYF
TRBV7-8	few	NA	TRBJ2-3	TGTGCCAGCAGCTTAGGGACAGCATATATCACAGATACGCAGTATTTT	CASSLGTAYITDTQYF
TRBV5-1	NA	TRBD2	TRBJ2-5	TGCGCCAGCAGCCCCGGGGGGGGAGGAAAGACCCAGTACTTC	CASSPGGGGKTQYF
TRBV2	NA	TRBD1	TRBJ2-1	TGTGCCAGCAAACACATCCGGGACAGGGAACACAATGAGCAGGTCTTC	CASKHIRDREHNEQVF
TRBV6-2/TRBV6-3	few	NA	TRBJ2-1	TGTGCCAGCAGTTCCCGTGGGGGGCACACCTACAATGAGCAGTTCTTC	CASSSRGGHTYNEQFF
TRBV10-3	NA	NA	TRBJ1-5	TGTGCCATCAGTGAGTCTGGGGATAGCAATCAGCCCCAGCATTTT	CAISESGDSNQPQHF